This TCR beta chain was profiled in a study of T cells after yellow fever vaccination. TCRdb called the 5' RACE reads again in MiXCR, with one record for every CDR3 protein. The table has 240,000 or so distinct CDR3 sequences, 6.9% seen once. Germline V gene sequence: CDR1 SEHNR, CDR2 FQNEAQ (reference sequence). The CDR3 is made up of 15 amino acids. V was pared by 3 bases and J by 0 bases, with 12 bases between. The sequence was obtained from a man aged 25-45 years who received the YFV17D yellow fever vaccine. This chain uses TRBV7-9 with TRBJ2-7, with a weak D call TRBD2 (6 bases). The sample in question was CD4+ T cells sorted from PBMCs, obtained 15 days after the yellow fever booster vaccination. The CDR3: CASSLLAFSSYEQYF. For the CDR3, the DNA is TGTGCCAGCAGCTTGCTAGCGTTCAGCTCCTACGAGCAGTACTTC. The full variable domain, its missing parts supplied by reference TRBV7-9 and TRBJ2-7, is DTGVSQNPRHKITKRGQNVTFRCDPISEHNRLYWYRQTLGQGPEFLTYFQNEAQLEKSRLLSDRFSAERPKGSFSTLEIQRTEQGDSAMYLCASSLLAFSSYEQYFGPGTRLTVT.